This record concerns one TCR beta chain sequence. This sample is part of a study of blood T cell repertoires in COVID-19. Study information: Material from acute and convalescent COVID-19 was sourced from the United States, Italy and Spain.

For recovered donors of Cohort 3, there were two negative PCRs, clearance, or symptom resolution. As handled by the study authors: From reference gene primer amplification, estimates of nucleated cell counts were derived. This table comes from immunoSEQ multiplex PCR, and its TCRdb copy is limited to in-frame clones, with some not included. The D gene and trimming were derived from the DNA, and the V and J assignments and clone size from that table. The sample holds 200,000 to 250,000 clones, over 80% seen once. V was clipped by 1 base and J by 8 bases, with 34 bases between them. There are 21 residues in the CDR3.

The sample taken for sequencing was PBMCs or T cells enriched from blood (not recorded which). This chain uses TRBV5-3 with TRBJ1-3; no clear D. TRBV5-3 is an ORF, and what it does is uncertain. The clonotype was recovered from a woman aged 35 to 49 who had recovered from COVID-19. In DNA form, the CDR3 reads TGTGCCAGAAGCTTGTCTTTGGTCAAGAGGAAACACCATATATTTCGGGACACCATATATTTT. Its protein is CARSLSLVKRKHHIFRDTIYF.